These T cell receptor beta chains were read from a single sample in a study of siplizumab effects on memory and regulatory T cells. Sequencing used immunoSEQ multiplex PCR; TCRdb keeps in-frame clones, though not all of them. The sample holds 87,000 or so clones, around 90% seen once. The sample was CD4+ T cells sorted from blood. The receptors stem from a human donor in good health. Both conserved end residues are part of each CDR3. A D gene is named only where the DNA matches it firmly. The size entry is marked missing in some rows and otherwise reads once, few, many or a size class.

NA,TRBJ2-5,NA,TRBV21-1,CASSKNGETQYF,TGTGCCAGCAGCAAAAACGGGGAGACCCAGTACTTC
NA,TRBJ1-1,NA,TRBV7-8,CASSPGRNTEAFF,TGTGCCAGCAGCCCGGGGCGGAACACTGAAGCTTTCTTT
NA,TRBJ1-1,TRBD1,TRBV4-3,CASSQDLWTGMNTEAFF,TGCGCCAGCAGCCAAGATCTCTGGACAGGGATGAACACTGAAGCTTTCTTT
NA,TRBJ2-1,TRBD2,TRBV19,CASSIGGVPSYNEQFF,TGTGCCAGTAGTATTGGGGGGGTTCCTTCCTACAATGAGCAGTTCTTC
NA,TRBJ2-5,TRBD1,TRBV7-2,CASSARGQETQYF,TGTGCCAGCAGCGCCAGGGGGCAAGAGACCCAGTACTTC
NA,TRBJ2-3,TRBD2,TRBV12-5,CASGQSGTSTDTQYF,TGTGCTAGTGGTCAAAGCGGGACTAGCACAGATACGCAGTATTTT
NA,TRBJ1-4,NA,TRBV30,CAWSAHRVEKLFF,TGTGCCTGGAGTGCCCACAGGGTTGAAAAACTGTTTTTT
once,TRBJ2-1,NA,TRBV9,CASSPRTATSSYNEQFF,TGTGCCAGCAGCCCCCGGACAGCAACCAGCTCCTACAATGAGCAGTTCTTC
few,TRBJ1-3,NA,TRBV18,CASSPRQVPQENTIYF,TGTGCCAGCTCACCGAGACAGGTTCCCCAGGAGAACACCATATATTTT
NA,TRBJ2-1,NA,TRBV25-1,CASSALGGARYNEQFF,TGTGCCAGCAGTGCCCTTGGGGGGGCGAGGTACAATGAGCAGTTCTTC
NA,TRBJ2-2,NA,TRBV11-1,CASSRFTGELFF,TGTGCCAGCAGCCGTTTCACCGGGGAGCTGTTTTTT
NA,TRBJ1-4,TRBD1,TRBV25-1,CATRDRGRNEKLFF,TGTGCCACCAGGGACAGGGGTCGTAATGAAAAACTGTTTTTT
NA,TRBJ1-4,NA,TRBV9,CASSVTRGTNEKLFF,TGTGCCAGCAGCGTAACAAGGGGGACTAATGAAAAACTGTTTTTT
NA,TRBJ2-2,NA,TRBV2,CASSYQGVGELFF,TGTGCCAGCAGTTACCAAGGCGTGGGGGAGCTGTTTTTT
NA,TRBJ1-2,NA,TRBV6-5,CASSPGGHAYGYTF,TGTGCCAGCAGTCCCGGGGGACACGCCTATGGCTACACCTTC
NA,TRBJ1-1,NA,TRBV7-2,CASSPSQGGTEAFF,TGTGCCAGCAGCCCGTCCCAGGGAGGCACTGAAGCTTTCTTT
NA,TRBJ1-1,NA,TRBV18,CASSPSLGVRVTEAFF,TGTGCCAGCTCACCTTCTCTTGGGGTCAGGGTAACTGAAGCTTTCTTT
NA,TRBJ1-1,TRBD1,TRBV11-3,CASSPTGQGKMNTEAFF,TGTGCCAGCAGCCCGACCGGACAGGGGAAGATGAACACTGAAGCTTTCTTT
NA,TRBJ2-1,TRBD2,TRBV5-1,CASSSTSGTGNEQFF,TGCGCCAGCAGCTCTACTAGCGGTACGGGAAATGAGCAGTTCTTC
NA,TRBJ2-2,NA,TRBV6-1,CASSEVGNTGELFF,TGTGCCAGCAGTGAAGTGGGTAACACCGGGGAGCTGTTTTTT
NA,TRBJ1-2,NA,TRBV4-2,CASSQGTNNVRGYTF,TGTGCCAGCAGCCAAGGGACAAACAACGTGCGGGGCTACACCTTC
NA,TRBJ2-7,TRBD2,TRBV7-9,CASSPGTSGYEQYF,TGTGCCAGCAGCCCCGGGACTAGCGGATACGAGCAGTACTTC
once,TRBJ2-1,NA,TRBV4-3,CASSQEGAGGDIFTYNEQFF,TGCGCCAGCAGCCAAGAAGGGGCCGGCGGGGACATCTTCACCTACAATGAGCAGTTCTTC
NA,TRBJ2-5,TRBD1,TRBV14,CASSRQGMPETQYF,TGTGCCAGCAGCCGACAGGGGATGCCAGAGACCCAGTACTTC
NA,TRBJ2-3,TRBD2,TRBV5-1,CASSPWREPGNTQYF,TGCGCCAGCAGCCCCTGGCGGGAGCCGGGGAATACGCAGTATTTT
NA,TRBJ2-5,TRBD1,TRBV4-1,CASSRGQGGGETQYF,TGCGCCAGCAGCCGAGGACAGGGCGGCGGAGAGACCCAGTACTTC
NA,TRBJ2-3,NA,TRBV6-1,CASSEGFADTQYF,TGTGCCAGCAGTGAAGGGTTCGCAGATACGCAGTATTTT
NA,TRBJ2-2,TRBD1,TRBV19,CASSGRTGHTGELFF,TGTGCCAGTAGTGGCCGGACAGGGCACACCGGGGAGCTGTTTTTT
once,TRBJ1-4,NA,TRBV19,CASGGALSEKLFF,TGTGCCAGTGGGGGAGCCCTAAGTGAAAAACTGTTTTTT
NA,TRBJ2-7,NA,TRBV11-3,CASSPRAYEQYF,TGTGCCAGCAGCCCCAGGGCCTACGAGCAGTACTTC
NA,TRBJ1-2,NA,TRBV9,CASSGRDYYGYTF,TGTGCCAGCAGCGGACGGGACTACTATGGCTACACCTTC
NA,TRBJ2-1,NA,TRBV11-2,CASMQSADNEQFF,TGTGCCAGCATGCAATCAGCGGACAATGAGCAGTTCTTC
NA,TRBJ1-2,NA,TRBV10-3,CAISLSADSVSAF,TGTGCCATCAGCCTGTCGGCGGACTCCGTCTCGGCCTTC
NA,TRBJ2-5,NA,TRBV7-9,CASSLAGASETQYF,TGTGCCAGCAGCTTAGCGGGAGCTTCGGAGACCCAGTACTTC